This record concerns one T cell receptor (beta chain) sequence. Antigen specificity is unknown. CD45RO-negative, CCR7-selected cells formed the naive CD8 fraction, which excluded terminally differentiated effector memory CD45RA+ cells. This CDR3 region has 15 residues. Trimming left V 9 bases short and J 3 bases short, with 17 bases between. Germline CDR1 reads SEHNR; CDR2 reads FQNEAQ (reference sequence). The data derive from a study of shared clonotypes between healthy human individuals. Measured with immunoSEQ multiplex PCR; TCRdb has only the in-frame clones, and not every one. The table includes hundreds of thousands of clones, 98% detected once. Study outcomes and limitations: The sharing of about 5% of naive CD4 clonotypes was seen across a handful of donors.

Input material: naive CD8+ T cells sorted from blood. The chain couples TRBV7-9 to TRBJ2-2, with D tentatively TRBD1 or TRBD2 (5 bases each). This TCR derives from a man aged 25 to 40 in good health. This CDR3 reads CASRWDGDYTGELFF. The CDR3 DNA reads as TGTGCCAGTAGATGGGACGGGGATTACACCGGGGAGCTGTTTTTT.